These 31 T cell receptor beta chains were sequenced from one sample in a study of CD8 T cells in Susac syndrome. With random hexamers, roughly 0.5 to 1 ug RNA was reverse transcribed. TCRdb re-analysed the immunoSEQ multiplex PCR reads in MiXCR, keeping a single row per CDR3 protein. Among about 90,000 distinct CDR3 sequences listed, about 95% were seen once. The specimen was CD8+ T cells from PBMCs. Receptors were obtained from a human donor with Susac syndrome.

V usage is TRBV29-1 and J usage is TRBJ2-5; D is undetermined. The V gene lost 4 bases and the J gene lost 3 bases, with 3 bases spanning the gap. The CDR3 covers 10 residues. Looked up from germline, CDR1 is SQVTM and CDR2 is ANQGSEA. The CDR3 region is CSVGEETQYF. The CDR3 DNA is TGCAGCGTTGGGGAAGAGACCCAGTACTTC.

The chain uses TRBV5-1 and TRBJ2-5; 10 bases align to TRBD1. This CDR3 is built from 17 residues. Germline V gene lookup returns CDR1 SGHRS and CDR2 YFSETQ. The V segment lost 3 bases and the J segment 5 bases; nucleotides outside the gene matches: 13. CDR3 in amino acids: CASSYPGQGLPQETQYF. CDR3 DNA: TGCGCCAGCAGCTATCCGGGACAGGGGCTCCCCCAGGAGACCCAGTACTTC.

The count of this clonotype is one. The gene calls are TRBV9 and TRBJ1-2; no clear D gene. From germline, CDR1 is SGDLS and CDR2 YYNGEE. CDR3 length: 19 residues. Trimming shortened V by 6 bases and J by 4 bases, and 31 bases separated the two germline ends. The CDR3 DNA sequence: TGTGCCAGCACCAAGGGAACCTTTCGAGACGGGCGCGACCTCTATGGCTACACCTTC. Translated: CASTKGTFRDGRDLYGYTF.

The J gene is TRBJ2-6, the V gene TRBV7-9, with a tentative D call TRBD1 (5 bases). Trimming stripped 5 bases from V and 0 bases from J, with 11 bases between. From germline, CDR1 is SEHNR and CDR2 FQNEAQ (reference sequence). The CDR3 consists of 16 residues. The CDR3 loop reads CASSADSNSGANVLTF. The CDR3 region has the DNA TGTGCCAGCAGCGCAGACAGCAACTCTGGGGCCAACGTCCTGACTTTC.

This chain links TRBV4-3 with TRBJ2-5; TRBD2 is a possible D gene (6 bases). Germline assignment: CDR1 LGHNA and CDR2 YSLEER. V lost 0 bases and J lost 5, with 13 bases in between. The CDR3 has 15 residues. CDR3 sequence reads: CASSQDLSGWETQYF. CDR3 bases: TGCGCCAGCAGCCAAGATCTAAGCGGGTGGGAGACCCAGTACTTC.

This chain connects TRBV3-1 to TRBJ1-2; D possibly corresponds to TRBD1 (5 bases). This CDR3 is built from 17 residues. V shed 2 bases and J shed 2 bases, with 18 bases lying between them. Per germline, CDR1 LGHDT and CDR2 YNNKEL (reference sequence). The CDR3 DNA reads TGTGCCAGCAGCCAACACCCTGGGACTCCCCTAAACTATGGCTACACCTTC. Protein: CASSQHPGTPLNYGYTF. The full variable domain, in which reference TRBV3-1 and TRBJ1-2 provide the parts outside the CDR3, is DTAVSQTPKYLVTQMGNDKSIKCEQNLGHDTMYWYKQDSKKFLKIMFSYNNKELIINETVPNRFSPKSPDKAHLNLHINSLELGDSAVYFCASSQHPGTPLNYGYTFGSGTRLTVV.

This sequence joins TRBV29-1 and TRBJ2-3; 8 bases fit TRBD2. This CDR3 is built from 16 residues. Per germline, CDR1 SQVTM and CDR2 ANQGSEA. Unmatched junction bases numbered 10, after V lost 0 bases and J lost 5 bases. The CDR3 loop is CSVEDQSLSGGDTQYF. CDR3 nucleotide sequence: TGCAGCGTTGAAGATCAGAGTCTCAGCGGGGGAGATACGCAGTATTTT.

Concerning this clonotype: The conserved phenylalanine or tryptophan is not found at the CDR3 terminus, so this likely reflects a read error. The V call is TRBV11-3, the J call TRBJ1-1, with 7 bases identical to TRBD1. The CDR3 consists of 15 residues. The V gene end was trimmed by 4 bases and the J gene end by 7 bases; junction bases not matched to a gene: 12. Germline lookup yields CDR1 SGHNT and CDR2 YENEEA. The CDR3 sequence is CASSSGQFFIDEAFL. DNA of the CDR3: TGTGCCAGCAGCTCGGGACAGTTCTTTATCGATGAAGCTTTCCTT.

The rearrangement joins TRBV12-3 or TRBV12-4 to TRBJ1-4; D is perhaps TRBD1 (5 bases). The CDR3 runs to 15 residues. The V end lost 5 bases, the J end lost 5 bases, and 15 bases lay between the germline ends. CDR3 loop: CASSPSGGPNEKLFF. CDR3 DNA: TGTGCCAGCAGTCCCAGTGGGGGTCCCAATGAAAAACTGTTTTTT.

The chain carries TRBV6-5 and TRBJ1-2; D call uncertain. Trimming pared 8 bases from V and 8 bases from J, leaving 12 bases between. Per germline, CDR1 MNHEY and CDR2 SVGAGI. The CDR3 has 11 amino acids. CDR3 sequence reads: CASFDLAGYTF. For the CDR3, the DNA is TGTGCCAGCTTTGACCTGGCGGGCTACACCTTC.

The rearrangement joins TRBV29-1 to TRBJ1-1; a weak D match, TRBD1 (5 bases). V was trimmed by 1 base and J by 4 bases, leaving 13 bases between them. The CDR3 runs to 14 residues. Per the germline V gene, CDR1 is SQVTM and CDR2 is ANQGSEA. The CDR3 sequence: CSVEVGGDGTEAFF. In DNA form, the CDR3 reads TGCAGCGTTGAAGTGGGGGGGGATGGCACTGAAGCTTTCTTT.

The chain joins TRBV5-4 to TRBJ2-5; TRBD2 matches 11 bases. The ends lost 2 bases at V and 2 bases at J; junction bases unmatched: 5. Germline V gene lookup returns CDR1 SGHNT and CDR2 YYREEE (reference sequence). This CDR3 has 16 residues. CDR3 protein: CASSFWVAGGQETQYF. The DNA of the CDR3 is TGTGCCAGCAGCTTCTGGGTAGCGGGGGGGCAAGAGACCCAGTACTTC.

The chain recombines TRBV30 with TRBJ2-7; possibly TRBD1 for D (6 bases). This CDR3 has 11 residues. The V gene's germline CDR1 is GTSNPN and CDR2 SVGIG (reference sequence). V was pared by 3 bases and J by 4 bases, with 7 bases between. CDR3 protein: CAWRQGYEQYF. The CDR3 nucleotides read TGTGCCTGGAGACAGGGATACGAGCAGTACTTC. The complete variable domain, with remaining parts taken from reference TRBV30 and TRBJ2-7, reads SQTIHQWPATLVQPVGSPLSLECTVEGTSNPNLYWYRQAAGRGLQLLFYSVGIGQISSEVPQNLSASRPQDRQFILSSKKLLLSDSGFYLCAWRQGYEQYFGPGTRLTVT.

V usage is TRBV9 and J usage is TRBJ2-3; D is unresolved. This CDR3 is 12 amino acids long. V was clipped by 0 bases and J by 6 bases, with 5 bases between them. Per the germline V gene, CDR1 is SGDLS and CDR2 is YYNGEE. CDR3 nucleotide sequence: TGTGCCAGCAGCGTAGACAGCGATACGCAGTATTTT. This codes for CASSVDSDTQYF. Together with reference TRBV9 and TRBJ2-3, the CDR3 gives the full variable domain: DSGVTQTPKHLITATGQRVTLRCSPRSGDLSVYWYQQSLDQGLQFLIQYYNGEERAKGNILERFSAQQFPDLHSELNLSSLELGDSALYFCASSVDSDTQYFGPGTRLTVL.

For the CDR3, the DNA is TGTGCCAGCAGCCAAGGTTCAGGGGCGGATACGCAGTATTTT. This encodes CASSQGSGADTQYF. V is TRBV14 and J is TRBJ2-3; D may be TRBD1 (6 bases). Trimming cost V 1 base and J 6 bases, with 11 bases left between them. The CDR3 runs 14 residues. The V gene's germline CDR1 is SGHDN and CDR2 FVKESK.

The chain employs TRBV9 and TRBJ1-1; no firm D call. Germline V lookup: CDR1 SGDLS, CDR2 YYNGEE. This CDR3 spans 14 amino acids. Trimming removed 0 bases at V and 4 bases at J, with 10 bases between. DNA for the CDR3: TGTGCCAGCAGCGTAGGTCCCGAGAGCACTGAAGCTTTCTTT. Its translation is CASSVGPESTEAFF.

The V gene is TRBV5-6, the J gene TRBJ2-5; 11 nucleotides match TRBD2. The V gene's germline CDR1 is SGHDT and CDR2 YYEEEE. V shed 5 bases, J shed 5 bases, and the junction held 8 bases outside the gene matches. This CDR3 is 15 amino acids long. CDR3 loop: CASRTRLAGLETQYF. The CDR3 DNA follows: TGTGCCAGCAGGACACGACTAGCGGGGCTGGAGACCCAGTACTTC.

This chain uses TRBV4-3 with TRBJ2-1; 12 bases fit TRBD2. The CDR3 has 17 amino acids. The V and J ends lost 2 bases and 7 bases, in that order; junction bases with no gene match: 9. The germline V gene has CDR1 LGHNA and CDR2 YSLEER. CDR3 in amino acids: CASSQLAGGVGGNEQFF. Written as DNA, the CDR3 is TGCGCCAGCAGCCAACTAGCGGGGGGGGTCGGCGGGAATGAGCAGTTCTTC.

The CDR3 reads CASSLEHGTVGGEQYF. The CDR3 bases are TGTGCCAGCAGCTTAGAACACGGGACAGTGGGTGGCGAGCAGTACTTC. The gene calls are TRBV7-9 and TRBJ2-7, with TRBD1 matching 7 bases. V shed 1 base, J shed 6 bases, and the junction held 12 bases outside the gene matches. The CDR3 consists of 16 residues. Germline lookup yields CDR1 SEHNR and CDR2 FQNEAQ (reference sequence).

J is TRBJ2-1 and V is TRBV7-3, with TRBD2 identical over 7 bases. Germline lookup yields CDR1 SGHTA and CDR2 FQGTGA. CDR3 length: 15 residues. V shed 1 base and J 8 bases; nucleotides not matched to a gene: 8. The CDR3 DNA reads TGTGCCAGCAGCTTAAGAGCGGGGACTACGGATGAGCAGTTCTTC. It codes for CASSLRAGTTDEQFF. Using reference TRBV7-3 and TRBJ2-1 for the parts outside the CDR3, the full variable domain is GAGVSQTPSNKVTEKGKYVELRCDPISGHTALYWYRQSLGQGPEFLIYFQGTGAADDSGLPNDRFFAVRPEGSVSTLKIQRTERGDSAVYLCASSLRAGTTDEQFFGPGTRLTVL.

This chain links TRBV6-5 with TRBJ2-3; the match to TRBD1 covers 10 bases. V shed 6 bases and J 7 bases; nucleotides not matched to a gene: 4. CDR3 size: 13 residues. The V gene's germline CDR1 is MNHEY and CDR2 SVGAGI. The CDR3 sequence is CASRGDRGNTQYF. In DNA form, the CDR3 reads TGTGCCAGCAGGGGGGACAGGGGTAATACGCAGTATTTT.

V usage is TRBV7-9 and J usage is TRBJ2-7, with TRBD2 matching over 10 bases. CDR1 and CDR2 from the germline V gene are SEHNR and FQNEAQ (reference sequence). Trimming took 4 bases from V and 0 from J; bases not matched to a gene: 6. The CDR3 is 16 residues long. The CDR3 bases are TGTGCCAGCAGCTCTCTAGCGGGGGCTAGCTCCTACGAGCAGTACTTC. It yields the protein CASSSLAGASSYEQYF.

The chain employs TRBV7-2 and TRBJ1-2; D gene uncertain. The CDR3 is 15 amino acids. V shed 0 bases and J shed 0 bases, with 8 bases lying between them. Germline V gene sequence: CDR1 SGHTA, CDR2 FQGNSA. This chain's CDR3 is CASSLAPTPNYGYTF. The CDR3 DNA follows: TGTGCCAGCAGCTTAGCACCCACCCCTAACTATGGCTACACCTTC.

V is TRBV27 and J is TRBJ1-1; D ambiguous. The CDR3 has 11 residues. V lost 5 bases and J lost 8, with 9 bases in between. CDR1 and CDR2 from the germline V gene are MNHEY and SMNVEV (reference sequence). The chain's CDR3 is CASSGRTEAFF. The CDR3 DNA reads as TGTGCCAGCAGTGGGCGGACGGAAGCTTTCTTT.

This clonotype was counted a single time. J is TRBJ1-1 and V is TRBV5-6, with 8 bases that match TRBD1. The V gene's germline CDR1 is SGHDT and CDR2 YYEEEE. The CDR3 spans 12 residues. V lost 4 bases, J lost 10 bases, and 6 bases stayed unmatched. CDR3 nucleotide sequence: TGTGCCAGCAGCCTGACAGGGGATCCAGCTTTCTTT. Residues: CASSLTGDPAFF.

This clonotype was detected only once. This chain uses TRBV20-1 with TRBJ1-1, with D perhaps TRBD1 (6 bases). The V gene lost 6 bases and the J gene lost 4 bases, with 12 bases spanning the gap. In germline, CDR1 is DFQATT, CDR2 SNEGSKA (reference sequence). The CDR3 extends over 12 amino acids. The CDR3 loop is CSAEGGTTEAFF. The CDR3 DNA sequence: TGCAGTGCCGAGGGGGGGACCACTGAAGCTTTCTTT.

This sequence joins TRBV30 and TRBJ2-7, with a tentative D call TRBD1 (6 bases). The CDR3 covers 12 residues. V was trimmed by 4 bases and J by 0 bases, leaving 7 bases between them. CDR1 is GTSNPN, CDR2 SVGIG, per germline (reference sequence). CDR3 in DNA: TGTGCCTGGACAGGGGTCTCCTACGAGCAGTACTTC. This sequence encodes CAWTGVSYEQYF.

This chain connects TRBV20-1 to TRBJ2-2; 11 positions agree with TRBD2. V shed 3 bases and J 10 bases; nucleotides not matched to a gene: 7. This CDR3 has 14 residues. The germline gives CDR1 DFQATT, CDR2 SNEGSKA (reference sequence). The CDR3 DNA is TGCAGTGCTAGTAGACTAGCGGGGATCGAGGAGCTGTTTTTT. The encoded protein is CSASRLAGIEELFF.

The chain has TRBV20-1 and TRBJ1-5; no clear D gene. The germline V and J ends were trimmed by 0 bases and 7 bases, with 22 bases remaining between them. The germline CDR1 and CDR2 sequences are DFQATT and SNEGSKA (reference sequence). This CDR3 has 17 residues. The CDR3 region is CSARDLLGSQSMQPQHF. The DNA of the CDR3 is TGCAGTGCTAGAGATCTGCTCGGATCTCAGAGTATGCAGCCCCAGCATTTT.

This chain links TRBV7-9 with TRBJ1-2; no firm D call. Germline loops: CDR1 SEHNR, CDR2 FQNEAQ (reference sequence). Trimming pared 5 bases from V and 2 bases from J, leaving 18 bases between. CDR3 size: 16 residues. CDR3 residues: CASSQSVAGRNYGYTF. As DNA, the CDR3 is TGTGCCAGCAGCCAATCGGTTGCAGGCCGGAACTATGGCTACACCTTC.

The chain is built from TRBV25-1 and TRBJ1-2; possibly TRBD1 for D (6 bases). This CDR3 has 17 amino acids. Per the germline V gene, CDR1 is MGHDK and CDR2 is SYGVNS. Between the trimmed V and J ends, which lost 2 bases and 8 bases, there was a span of 24 bases. The CDR3, as DNA: TGTGCCAGCAGTGAAGGGCGGGACAAGGACCCGCTCGGGGGCTACACCTTC. Translation: CASSEGRDKDPLGGYTF.